This is a list of T cell receptor beta chains from one sample in a study of CD8 T cells in Susac syndrome. TCRdb used MiXCR to reprocess the immunoSEQ multiplex PCR reads, holding one entry per CDR3 protein. Among around 170,000 distinct CDR3 sequences listed, about 95% were seen once. The specimen sequenced was CD8+ T cells from PBMCs. The receptor source for this set is a human donor with Susac syndrome. The CDR3 runs from the conserved cysteine through the conserved F or W. D genes are given only for firm matches. Clone sizes are given selectively: once, few, many, or a class where the clone is expanded.

D	V	J	size	CDR3	DNA
TRBD1	TRBV7-9	TRBJ2-3	NA	CASTLGTGEADTQYF	TGTGCCAGCACCCTCGGGACAGGGGAGGCAGATACGCAGTATTTT
TRBD2	TRBV7-8	TRBJ2-5	NA	CASSLLAGPYQETQYF	TGTGCCAGCAGCTTGTTAGCGGGACCCTACCAAGAGACCCAGTACTTC
TRBD1	TRBV12-3/TRBV12-4	TRBJ2-1	NA	CASSPFPGQGADEQFF	TGTGCCAGCAGTCCCTTTCCGGGACAGGGTGCCGATGAGCAGTTCTTC
NA	TRBV27	TRBJ2-4	NA	CASSVRQCLTPIAKNIQYF	TGTGCCAGCAGTGTCCGACAGTGCTTGACGCCCATAGCCAAAAACATTCAGTACTTC
NA	TRBV9	TRBJ2-5	NA	CASSVMEDQETQYF	TGTGCCAGCAGCGTCATGGAAGACCAAGAGACCCAGTACTTC
TRBD2	TRBV19	TRBJ2-1	NA	CASSSSSGGIYNEQFF	TGTGCCAGTAGTTCCTCTAGCGGGGGGATATACAATGAGCAGTTCTTC
TRBD1	TRBV7-9	TRBJ1-1	NA	CASSLEGQGMNTEAFF	TGTGCCAGCAGCTTAGAGGGACAGGGAATGAACACTGAAGCTTTCTTT
TRBD2	TRBV10-3	TRBJ2-5	NA	CAISEPSLGGGEETQYF	TGTGCCATCAGCGAACCCAGCCTGGGCGGGGGGGAAGAGACCCAGTACTTC
NA	TRBV29-1	TRBJ2-7	NA	CSVEDRTGWGEQYF	TGCAGCGTTGAAGACCGAACAGGGTGGGGCGAGCAGTACTTC
TRBD2	TRBV13	TRBJ2-7	NA	CASSPTGTSGLEQYF	TGTGCCAGCAGTCCAACCGGGACTAGCGGGTTAGAGCAGTACTTC
TRBD2	TRBV5-4	TRBJ2-1	NA	CASSPRGREGSYNEQFF	TGTGCCAGCAGCCCCCGGGGTCGGGAGGGCTCCTACAATGAGCAGTTCTTC
TRBD1	TRBV4-1	TRBJ2-2	once	CASSHQLSDRVVTGELFF	TGCGCCAGCAGCCACCAGTTATCGGACAGGGTTGTTACCGGGGAGCTGTTTTTT
NA	TRBV7-3	TRBJ2-7	NA	CASSFSPAPTYEQYF	TGTGCCAGCAGCTTCTCCCCAGCGCCGACCTACGAGCAGTACTTC
TRBD2	TRBV7-9	TRBJ2-3	NA	CASSLSSGGGTDTQYF	TGTGCCAGCAGCTTGAGTAGCGGGGGAGGCACAGATACGCAGTATTTT
TRBD2	TRBV27	TRBJ2-1	NA	CASSNGGLAGRVEQFF	TGTGCCAGCAGCAACGGGGGACTAGCGGGGCGTGTTGAGCAGTTCTTC
TRBD2	TRBV30	TRBJ2-3	NA	CAWSGRGVADTQYF	TGTGCCTGGAGTGGGCGGGGGGTAGCAGATACGCAGTATTTT
TRBD1	TRBV7-9	TRBJ2-3	NA	CASSYLGQGPDTQYF	TGTGCCAGCAGCTACCTCGGACAGGGTCCAGATACGCAGTATTTT
NA	TRBV28	TRBJ2-7	once	CASRPIFGVYEQYF	TGTGCCAGCAGGCCAATTTTCGGTGTCTACGAGCAGTACTTC
NA	TRBV20-1	TRBJ1-6	NA	CSATPNSRSYNSPLHF	TGCAGTGCTACACCCAACTCCCGCTCCTATAATTCACCCCTCCACTTT
NA	TRBV11-2	TRBJ2-2	NA	CASSSFSGELFF	TGTGCCAGCAGCTCATTTTCCGGGGAGCTGTTTTTT
TRBD1	TRBV10-3	TRBJ1-2	NA	CAISDLDRTNPYYGYTF	TGTGCCATCAGTGACCTGGACAGGACGAACCCCTACTATGGCTACACCTTC
NA	TRBV12-3/TRBV12-4	TRBJ1-4	NA	CASTNTVNEKLFF	TGTGCCAGCACGAACACCGTAAATGAAAAACTGTTTTTT
TRBD1	TRBV30	TRBJ1-2	NA	CAWIETGTAPGYTF	TGTGCCTGGATCGAAACCGGGACAGCCCCGGGCTACACCTTC
NA	TRBV4-1	TRBJ2-1	NA	CASSQGTRDNEQFF	TGCGCCAGCAGCCAGGGAACTCGCGACAATGAGCAGTTCTTC
TRBD2	TRBV3-1	TRBJ2-1	NA	CASTGLADNEQFF	TGTGCCAGCACGGGACTAGCGGACAATGAGCAGTTCTTC
NA	TRBV7-3	TRBJ2-7	NA	CASSLGQTTYEQYF	TGTGCCAGCAGCTTGGGCCAAACGACCTACGAGCAGTACTTC
NA	TRBV23-1	TRBJ1-1	NA	CASSQSVNTEAFF	TGCGCCAGCAGTCAATCGGTGAACACTGAAGCTTTCTTT
NA	TRBV27	TRBJ2-3	NA	CASIDPRGPTDTQYF	TGTGCCAGCATCGACCCGCGCGGACCCACAGATACGCAGTATTTT
TRBD2	TRBV27	TRBJ2-3	NA	CASSFDSSGGLAFTDTQYF	TGTGCCAGCAGTTTTGACAGTAGCGGGGGGCTGGCTTTCACAGATACGCAGTATTTT
TRBD2	TRBV11-2	TRBJ2-1	NA	CASSLDAGGRREQFF	TGTGCCAGCAGCTTAGACGCGGGAGGGCGGCGTGAGCAGTTCTTC
TRBD2	TRBV13	TRBJ2-1	NA	CASSISGTSAYNEQFF	TGTGCCAGCAGCATATCGGGGACTAGCGCTTACAATGAGCAGTTCTTC
TRBD1	TRBV13	TRBJ1-2	once	CASSQGQSYGYTF	TGTGCCAGCAGCCAGGGACAGAGCTATGGCTACACCTTC
TRBD2	TRBV3-1	TRBJ2-1	once	CASSVSGGTYNEQFF	TGTGCCAGCAGCGTGAGCGGGGGGACCTACAATGAGCAGTTCTTC
NA	TRBV20-1	TRBJ2-7	NA	CSASDRSYEQYF	TGCAGTGCGAGTGACAGGTCCTACGAGCAGTACTTC
NA	TRBV7-2	TRBJ1-1	NA	CASSLGSALMNTEAFF	TGTGCCAGCAGCTTAGGCAGCGCGTTAATGAACACTGAAGCTTTCTTT